This T cell receptor beta chain was sequenced during a study of blood T cell repertoires in COVID-19. The repertoire was sequenced with immunoSEQ multiplex PCR; TCRdb's copy has only in-frame clones and lacks some. The table shows approximately 260,000 clones, with around 82% occurring only once. J was trimmed by 5 bases and V by 0 bases; bases with no gene match: 17. The CDR3 spans 19 residues. Germline V gene lookup returns CDR1 LGHNA and CDR2 YSLEER. V usage is TRBV4-3 and J usage is TRBJ2-5; 8 bases match TRBD2. Sequenced: peripheral blood. The sequence was obtained from a human donor in a cohort sampled during active COVID-19. CDR3 loop: CASSQDRGSGALLRETQYF. The CDR3 DNA reads as TGCGCCAGCAGCCAAGATAGGGGTAGCGGGGCCCTTCTCCGGGAGACCCAGTACTTC.